The rows below give T cell receptor beta chains drawn from one sample of a study of CD8 T cells in Susac syndrome. One entry per CDR3 protein, called by TCRdb with MiXCR from the immunoSEQ multiplex PCR reads. Of tens of thousands of distinct CDR3 sequences listed, 94% are singletons. The sequencing input was CD8+ T cells from PBMCs. These receptors were taken from a human donor in good health. Each CDR3 is given with its conserved first and last residue. A D gene is named only where the DNA matches it firmly. Expanded clones get a size class; other rows say once, few or many, or leave the size out.

V gene	D gene	J gene	clone size	CDR3 DNA	CDR3 protein
TRBV7-3	TRBD1	TRBJ1-5	-	TGTGCCAGCAGTTTGACAGGGGGAGGCAATCAGCCCCAGCATTTT	CASSLTGGGNQPQHF
TRBV12-3/TRBV12-4	TRBD2	TRBJ2-1	once	TGTGCCAGCAGTTCCTTAATTCGAGAGACTAGCGGGGGGGAACACAATGAGCAGTTCTTC	CASSSLIRETSGGEHNEQFF
TRBV9	-	TRBJ1-1	-	TGTGCCAGCAGCGAACAGGGACATCCGAACACTGAAGCTTTCTTT	CASSEQGHPNTEAFF
TRBV29-1	-	TRBJ2-2	-	TGCAGCGTTGAAGATAACGGGGCGAACACCGGGGAGCTGTTTTTT	CSVEDNGANTGELFF
TRBV7-9	-	TRBJ2-1	-	TGTGCCAGCAGCTCAGAAGAGTTACTAGCTTTCAATGAGCAGTTCTTC	CASSSEELLAFNEQFF
TRBV12-3/TRBV12-4	TRBD1	TRBJ1-4	-	TGTGCCACCACGGACAGGGCTCTGTCAGCTAATGAAAAACTGTTTTTT	CATTDRALSANEKLFF
TRBV27	-	TRBJ2-6	-	TGTGCCAGCAGTTCCCTCTCTGGGGCCAACGTCCTGACTTTC	CASSSLSGANVLTF
TRBV12-3/TRBV12-4	-	TRBJ2-5	-	TGTGCCAGTCAGACCCCAACCAAGGAGACCCAGTACTTC	CASQTPTKETQYF
TRBV27	-	TRBJ1-2	-	TGTGCCAGCAGTTTATCAGATGGGTCGTGGGGCTACACCTTC	CASSLSDGSWGYTF
TRBV27	-	TRBJ2-1	once	TGTGCCAGCAGTTTTCACCGGACTCACGGAAAAGGGGTTGAGCAGTTCTTC	CASSFHRTHGKGVEQFF
TRBV15	-	TRBJ2-1	-	TGTGCCACCAGCAGAGGGGTTGATAGTAAGGATGAGCAGTTCTTC	CATSRGVDSKDEQFF
TRBV5-1	TRBD1	TRBJ1-1	-	TGCGCCAGCAGCTTGGGGCCCGGGACAGAAAACACTGAAGCTTTCTTT	CASSLGPGTENTEAFF
TRBV7-9	-	TRBJ2-1	-	TGTGCCAGCAGCCCCGAATGGGGCAATGAGCAGTTCTTC	CASSPEWGNEQFF
TRBV30	TRBD2	TRBJ2-1	-	TGTGCCTGCCTTAGCGGGTCCTACAATGAGCAGTTCTTC	CACLSGSYNEQFF
TRBV5-4	TRBD2	TRBJ2-5	-	TGTGCCAGCAGCTTGGGGCGGGGGGGCTCAGAGACCCAGTACTTC	CASSLGRGGSETQYF
TRBV29-1	-	TRBJ1-2	-	TGCAGCGTCACTTGGGGAGCCTATGGCTACACCTTC	CSVTWGAYGYTF
TRBV28	-	TRBJ1-1	-	TGTGCCAGCACCCCTGGGGGGAACACTGAAGCTTTCTTT	CASTPGGNTEAFF
TRBV4-1	-	TRBJ1-2	-	TGCGCCAGCAGCCAAGAACGGGCGGACGGCTACACCTTC	CASSQERADGYTF
TRBV9	-	TRBJ2-3	-	TGTGCCAGCAGCTTACGAGGTTTAGTGGGGTCAGATACGCAGTATTTT	CASSLRGLVGSDTQYF
TRBV7-9	-	TRBJ2-5	-	TGTGCCAGCAGCTTACCCGGGGGAGCCCTCCGGAGGATCCAGTACTTC	CASSLPGGALRRIQYF
TRBV7-2	-	TRBJ2-7	-	TGTGCCAGCAGCTCCGGGATCTACGAGCAGTACTTC	CASSSGIYEQYF
TRBV30	TRBD1	TRBJ1-3	-	TGTGCCTGGAGTGAGACAGGGGCAGGAAACACCATATATTTT	CAWSETGAGNTIYF
TRBV20-1	TRBD2	TRBJ2-1	-	TGCAGTGCCCCCTCCCTTGCTAGCGGGACCTACAATGAGCAGTTCTTC	CSAPSLASGTYNEQFF